This T cell receptor beta chain came from a study of T cells in narcolepsy. The wider study: Patients with NT1 or NT2 and healthy control donors were enrolled.

Sequencing was performed with immunoSEQ multiplex PCR; in TCRdb, only in-frame clones are kept and a portion is missing. The sample has just over 20,000 clones, 92% seen once. Notes on the study in general: Autoreactive clonotypes reportedly recurred in blood of same and different patients, not controls. Autoreactive HCRT-specific and TRIB2-specific clonotypes were marked in same-patient CSF-versus-blood CD4+ comparisons.

Germline V lookup: CDR1 SGHAT, CDR2 FQNNGV. After removal of 3 bases from V and 1 base from J, the junction contained 5 bases not matched to a gene. The CDR3 has 16 amino acids. In the case of this clone: Antigen: not known.

This TCR derives from a human donor with narcolepsy. The sequencing sample was made of CD45RA- memory CD4+ T cells from PBMCs. The chain joins TRBV11-2 to TRBJ1-4; 7 bases align to TRBD1. The CDR3, as DNA: TGTGCCAGCAGCTTTGGCAGGGGGGGAACTAATGAAAAACTGTTTTTT. This gives the protein CASSFGRGGTNEKLFF.